The 17 T cell receptor beta chains below come from one sample, sequenced in a study of brain T cells in children with intractable seizures. Sequenced by immunoSEQ multiplex PCR; TCRdb stores in-frame clones only, minus some. The profile shows roughly 110,000 clones, 94% of them singletons. The sequencing used peripheral blood, collected at surgery. All receptors derive from a boy in the first two years of life with hemimegalencephaly and intractable seizures.

V usage is TRBV7-2 and J usage is TRBJ2-7; D possibly uses TRBD1 or TRBD2 (5 bases each). V lost 7 bases and J 6 bases, leaving 19 bases between the germline ends. Germline V gene sequence: CDR1 SGHTA, CDR2 FQGNSA. The CDR3 contains 14 residues. As DNA, the CDR3 is TGTGCCAGCACCCAGCCCGGCAGGGCGGGCGAGCAGTACTTC. Residues: CASTQPGRAGEQYF.

In its sample, this clone was seen a few times. V is TRBV7-9 and J is TRBJ2-1, with 8 bases lining up with TRBD1. Losses at the gene ends were 2 bases for V and 3 bases for J; bases not matched to a gene: 12. CDR1 and CDR2 from the germline V gene are SEHNR and FQNEAQ (reference sequence). The CDR3 is 18 residues long. The CDR3 loop is CASSLSVGAGGFYNEQFF. Written as DNA, the CDR3 is TGTGCCAGCAGCTTAAGCGTAGGCGCAGGGGGCTTCTACAATGAGCAGTTCTTC.

This clone was recorded once. This chain connects TRBV7-2 to TRBJ2-5, with 10 bases identical to TRBD2. Germline assignment: CDR1 SGHTA and CDR2 FQGNSA. Trimming took 5 bases from V and 2 from J; bases not matched to a gene: 8. The CDR3 is made up of 16 amino acids. Here the CDR3 reads CASSPQPGLAQETQYF. CDR3 DNA sequence: TGTGCCAGCAGCCCTCAACCGGGACTAGCGCAAGAGACCCAGTACTTC.

This rearrangement joins TRBV6-5 to TRBJ1-4; D is ambiguous. The V gene lost 11 bases and the J gene lost 3 bases, with 19 bases spanning the gap. The CDR3 totals 15 residues. Per germline, CDR1 MNHEY and CDR2 SVGAGI. CDR3 protein: CAGSTTAGPNEKLFF. CDR3 nucleotide sequence: TGTGCCGGATCTACTACGGCCGGGCCTAATGAAAAACTGTTTTTT.

The rearrangement uses TRBV12-5 and TRBJ2-2; D not resolved. The CDR3 runs to 17 residues. V lost 3 bases, J lost 4 bases, and 18 bases lay in between. Germline-derived CDR1 and CDR2 are LGHNT and FRNRAP. The CDR3 spells CASGFSAGQTTTGELFF. In DNA, the CDR3 is TGTGCTAGTGGTTTCTCCGCCGGCCAGACAACCACCGGGGAGCTGTTTTTT.

The chain has TRBV11-2 and TRBJ2-7; D is unclear. CDR1 and CDR2 from the germline V gene are SGHAT and FQNNGV. V lost 0 bases, J lost 7 bases, and 7 bases lay in between. CDR3 length: 12 amino acids. The CDR3 spells CASSLDRLEQYF. The DNA of the CDR3 is TGTGCCAGCAGCTTAGATCGGTTAGAGCAGTACTTC.

The chain has TRBV20-1 and TRBJ2-5; D may correspond to TRBD1 or TRBD2 (6 bases each). With 3 bases removed from V and 5 bases from J, the gap between germline ends came to 16 bases. This CDR3 contains 14 residues. Germline V gives CDR1 DFQATT, CDR2 SNEGSKA (reference sequence). CDR3 nucleotides: TGCAGTGCTAGTCCGACAAGGGGGAGGGAGACCCAGTACTTC. It is translated as CSASPTRGRETQYF.

The DNA for the CDR3 is TGTGCCAGCAGCGACCCCCAGGGGGTCTTTGGAAACACCATATATTTT. Translating gives CASSDPQGVFGNTIYF. This sequence joins TRBV25-1 and TRBJ1-3, with 7 bases that match TRBD1. The CDR3 covers 16 residues. The germline V gene encodes CDR1 MGHDK and CDR2 SYGVNS. The junction had 11 bases not matched to a gene; V was cut back by 6 bases and J by 3 bases.

V and J are TRBV5-1 and TRBJ1-1, with 9 bases lining up with TRBD1. With V trimmed by 1 base and J by 4 bases, 5 bases remained unmatched. This CDR3 spans 15 amino acids. Germline CDR1 reads SGHRS; CDR2 reads YFSETQ. The CDR3 is CASSLRDRASTEAFF. The CDR3 bases are TGCGCCAGCAGCTTGCGGGACAGGGCTAGCACTGAAGCTTTCTTT.

This chain uses TRBV11-2 with TRBJ2-3, with D possibly TRBD2 on 6 matching bases. Per the germline V gene, CDR1 is SGHAT and CDR2 is FQNNGV. The CDR3 has 15 amino acids. Deletions cut 5 bases from V and 2 bases from J, with 14 bases between. In DNA, the CDR3 is TGTGCCAGCAGCCCGACGGGACTCACCACAGATACGCAGTATTTT. This encodes CASSPTGLTTDTQYF.

The V and J genes are TRBV7-8 and TRBJ2-7, with D tentatively TRBD1 or TRBD2 (6 bases each). CDR1 SGHVS and CDR2 FQNEAQ come from the germline V gene. The CDR3 has 18 amino acids. Between the trimmed V and J ends, which lost 2 bases and 0 bases, there was a span of 20 bases. CDR3 loop: CASSLRGPDRWASYEQYF. CDR3 bases: TGTGCCAGCAGCTTACGGGGGCCAGACAGGTGGGCCTCCTACGAGCAGTACTTC.

CDR3 loop: CASSLGGVNEKLFF. The CDR3 DNA sequence: TGTGCCAGCAGTTTAGGCGGGGTTAATGAAAAACTGTTTTTT. This rearrangement joins TRBV28 to TRBJ1-4, with D unclear. The germline gives CDR1 MDHEN, CDR2 SYDVKM. The V gene lost 2 bases and the J gene lost 4 bases, with 8 bases spanning the gap. The CDR3 loop spans 14 amino acids.

The chain couples TRBV3-1 (or the pseudogene TRBV3-2) to TRBJ1-1, with D hard to call. Germline V CDR1 and CDR2: LGHDT, YNNKEL (reference sequence). The CDR3 is 12 amino acids. V dropped 4 bases and J dropped 7 bases, with 10 bases sitting between them. The CDR3 is CASSPRTDEAFF. The CDR3 bases are TGTGCCAGCAGCCCACGGACGGATGAAGCTTTCTTT.

The CDR3 DNA follows: TGTGCCAGCAGTTTTAGTGCCGGGCGTATGAATTCACCCCTCCACTTT. It specifies CASSFSAGRMNSPLHF. This sequence joins TRBV27 and TRBJ1-6; D unclear. In germline, CDR1 is MNHEY, CDR2 SMNVEV (reference sequence). This CDR3 contains 16 residues. V lost 3 bases and J lost 7, with 16 bases in between.

This chain uses TRBV5-6 with TRBJ2-7; 7 nucleotides line up with TRBD1. Germline loops: CDR1 SGHDT, CDR2 YYEEEE. V was pared by 1 base and J by 5 bases, with 9 bases of the junction left unmatched. The CDR3 sequence is 15 residues long. In DNA, the CDR3 is TGTGCCAGCAGCTTGAGGCTGAACAGGGGAGACGAGCAGTACTTC. Protein sequence: CASSLRLNRGDEQYF.

The chain links TRBV11-2 to TRBJ2-1; D may be TRBD2 (5 bases). The CDR3 runs 13 residues. The germline V gene encodes CDR1 SGHAT and CDR2 FQNNGV. V lost 4 bases to trimming and J lost 5 bases, with 9 bases between them. In DNA form, the CDR3 reads TGTGCCAGCAGCTCCGGGATCAACAATGAGCAGTTCTTC. Residues: CASSSGINNEQFF.

The V call is TRBV4-2, the J call TRBJ1-3; 10 bases align to TRBD1. V lost 2 bases, J lost 1 base, and 5 bases stayed unmatched. The CDR3 is 17 amino acids. Germline V lookup: CDR1 LGHNA, CDR2 YNFKEQ. The CDR3 DNA sequence: TGTGCCAGCAGCCAATATAGACAGGGGGCTTCTGGAAACACCATATATTTT. Its translation: CASSQYRQGASGNTIYF.